The source of this TCR beta chain is a study of beta chain features in type 1 diabetes. Study-level results: Shortening of TCRB CDR3s, moderate but significant, appeared in all four CD4+ subsets of Type 1 diabetes patients. VDJ junctions from patients with type 1 diabetes contained fewer insertions and more deletions.

The V and J ends lost 0 bases and 7 bases, in that order; junction bases with no gene match: 1. Per germline, CDR1 SEHNR and CDR2 FQNEAQ (reference sequence). This CDR3 is 13 amino acids long. In this sample, this clone turned up a few times. Its antigen is undetermined. TCRB transcripts that were expressed got sequenced, as all of the isolated RNA had been reverse transcribed. The read count averaged approximately 3.5 million across naive, central memory and regulatory T cell samples. Method: immunoSEQ multiplex PCR; TCRdb's copy keeps in-frame clones and lacks some. The sample includes hundreds of thousands of clones, 13% of them seen just once.

The sample taken for sequencing was naive CD4+ T cells from blood. The sequence came from a man aged 18 to 29 with type 1 diabetes. This chain joins TRBV7-9 and TRBJ1-2; 8 positions match TRBD1. CDR3 bases: TGTGCCAGCAGCTTAGCTGACAGGGGTGGCTACACCTTC. This sequence encodes CASSLADRGGYTF.